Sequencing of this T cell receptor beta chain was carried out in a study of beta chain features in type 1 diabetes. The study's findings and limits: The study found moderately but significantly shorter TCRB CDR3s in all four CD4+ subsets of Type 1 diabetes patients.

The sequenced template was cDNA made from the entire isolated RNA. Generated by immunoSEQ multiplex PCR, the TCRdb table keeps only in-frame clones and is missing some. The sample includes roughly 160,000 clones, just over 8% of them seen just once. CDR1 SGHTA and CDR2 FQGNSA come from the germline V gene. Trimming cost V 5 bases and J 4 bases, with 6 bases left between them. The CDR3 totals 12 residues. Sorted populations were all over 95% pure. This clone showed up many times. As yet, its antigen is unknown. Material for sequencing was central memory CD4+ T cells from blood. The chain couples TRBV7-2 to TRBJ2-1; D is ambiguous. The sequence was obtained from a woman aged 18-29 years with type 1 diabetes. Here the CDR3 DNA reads TGTGCCAGCAGCCAGTTTTACAATGAGCAGTTCTTC. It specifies CASSQFYNEQFF. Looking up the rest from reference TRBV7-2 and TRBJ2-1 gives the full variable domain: GAGVSQSPSNKVTEKGKDVELRCDPISGHTALYWYRQSLGQGLEFLIYFQGNSAPDKSGLPSDRFSAERTGGSVSTLTIQRTQQEDSAVYLCASSQFYNEQFFGPGTRLTVL.